This entry describes one T cell receptor beta chain. The antigen is undetermined. It was with 60 Vbeta and 13 Jbeta primers that the PCR ran. TCRdb's table, derived via immunoSEQ multiplex PCR, lists solely in-frame clones and lacks some. The sample shows some 150,000 clones, approximately 76% of them seen only once. This entry is derived from a study of cytomegalovirus exposure and HLA in healthy donors. Study-wide background: Earlier results showed 117 million unique TCR beta sequences derived from approximately 170 million T cells. Study results and limitations: Over 150 TCR beta chains were listed as cytomegalovirus-associated.

CDR1 and CDR2 (germline): SGHRS, YFSETQ. This CDR3 comprises 15 residues. The junction had 8 bases not matched to a gene; V was cut back by 4 bases and J by 4 bases. Sequencing input: PBMCs. The genes are TRBV5-1 and TRBJ2-7; 10 positions match TRBD2. The origin of this receptor is a man aged 55 to 70 in good health and CMV-seronegative. The CDR3 protein is CASSVASGSSYEQYF. The CDR3 DNA sequence: TGCGCCAGCAGCGTCGCTAGCGGGAGTAGTTACGAGCAGTACTTC.